A single sample is the source of the 3 T cell receptor beta chains below, sequenced in a study of cytomegalovirus exposure and HLA in healthy donors. The primer mix had 60 Vbeta and 13 Jbeta primers. TCRdb's copy holds only in-frame clones and misses some; the assay was immunoSEQ multiplex PCR. The profile shows around 200,000 clones, more than 65% of them singletons. Sample: PBMCs. The receptors stem from a girl aged 2 to 10 in good health and CMV-seropositive.

V usage is TRBV30 and J usage is TRBJ1-1; D is undetermined. V was trimmed by 5 bases and J by 3 bases, leaving 10 bases between them. Germline lookup yields CDR1 GTSNPN and CDR2 SVGIG (reference sequence). The CDR3 covers 12 residues. CDR3 region: CAWLEADTEAFF. In DNA, the CDR3 is TGTGCCTGGCTTGAGGCGGACACTGAAGCTTTCTTT.

The rearrangement links TRBV21-1 to TRBJ2-7; the table assigns TRBD2, which was not confirmed against the DNA. TRBV21-1 is labeled a pseudogene. The CDR3 consists of 16 residues. As DNA, the CDR3 is TGTGCCAGCAGCCCAGGGCGGACTAGCGGCTCATACGAGCAGTACTTC. Its protein product is CASSPGRTSGSYEQYF.

This clone was detected only a few times. This chain joins TRBV5-1 and TRBJ1-1, with unresolved D. V lost 0 bases, J lost 6 bases, and 6 bases lay in between. The CDR3 has 12 amino acids. Germline CDR1 SGHRS, CDR2 YFSETQ. CDR3 sequence: CASSLDRSEAFF. CDR3 bases: TGCGCCAGCAGCTTGGACAGATCTGAAGCTTTCTTT.